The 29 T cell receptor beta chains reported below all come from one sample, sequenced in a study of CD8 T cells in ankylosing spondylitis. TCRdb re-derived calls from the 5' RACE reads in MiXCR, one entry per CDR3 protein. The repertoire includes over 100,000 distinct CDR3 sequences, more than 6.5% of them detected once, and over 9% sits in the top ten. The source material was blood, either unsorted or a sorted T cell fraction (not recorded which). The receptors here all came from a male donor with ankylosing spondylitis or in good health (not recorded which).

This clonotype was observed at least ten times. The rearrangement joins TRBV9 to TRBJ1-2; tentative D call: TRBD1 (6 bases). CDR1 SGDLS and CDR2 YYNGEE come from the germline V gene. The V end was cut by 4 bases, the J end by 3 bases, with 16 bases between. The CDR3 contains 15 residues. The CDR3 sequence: CASSSQGGPDYGYTF. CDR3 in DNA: TGTGCCAGCAGCTCTCAAGGGGGACCCGACTATGGCTACACCTTC.

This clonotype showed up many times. The CDR3 bases are TGTGCCAGCAGCGTGACTAGCGCGCTAGATAGAGAGTATTTT. This gives the protein CASSVTSALDREYF. V gene TRBV7-8 combines with J gene TRBJ2-3; 8 nucleotides agree with TRBD2. The V and J ends lost 5 bases and 13 bases, in that order; junction bases with no gene match: 14. The CDR3 extends over 14 amino acids. Germline lookup yields CDR1 SGHVS and CDR2 FQNEAQ.

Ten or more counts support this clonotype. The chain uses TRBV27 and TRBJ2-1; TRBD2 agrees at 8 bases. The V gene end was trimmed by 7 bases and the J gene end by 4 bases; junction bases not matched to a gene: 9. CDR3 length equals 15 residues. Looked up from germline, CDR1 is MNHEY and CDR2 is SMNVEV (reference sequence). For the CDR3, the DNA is TGTGCCAGCAAGGACGGTCGCGGGGGGTACAATGAGCAGTTCTTC. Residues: CASKDGRGGYNEQFF.

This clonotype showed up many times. CDR3 amino acids: CASSSPSMVVGGNQPQHF. The CDR3 DNA reads as TGTGCCAGCAGCTCACCTTCAATGGTTGTGGGTGGCAATCAGCCCCAGCATTTT. This sequence joins TRBV6-1 and TRBJ1-5; the D is unclear. The germline V gene encodes CDR1 MNHNS and CDR2 SASEGT. V was cut by 6 bases and J by 2 bases, with 23 bases left in between. CDR3 length equals 18 residues.

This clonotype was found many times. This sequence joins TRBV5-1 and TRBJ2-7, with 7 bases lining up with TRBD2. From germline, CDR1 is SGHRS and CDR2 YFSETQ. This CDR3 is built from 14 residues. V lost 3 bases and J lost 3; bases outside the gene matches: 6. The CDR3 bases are TGCGCCAGCAGCTCCGGGAGGAATTTCTACGAGCAGTACTTC. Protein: CASSSGRNFYEQYF.

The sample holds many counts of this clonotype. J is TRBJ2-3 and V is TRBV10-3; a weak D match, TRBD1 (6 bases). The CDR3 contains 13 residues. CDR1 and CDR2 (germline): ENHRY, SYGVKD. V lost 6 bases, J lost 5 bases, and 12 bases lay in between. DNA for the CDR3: TGTGCCATCAGAAACAGGGTCCAAGATACGCAGTATTTT. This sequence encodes CAIRNRVQDTQYF.

The CDR3, as DNA: TGTGCCAGCAGCTCCCCGCACCGGGCCTACGAGCAGTACTTC. It encodes CASSSPHRAYEQYF. V and J are TRBV7-9 and TRBJ2-7; unclear D gene. The length of the CDR3 is 14 residues. CDR1 and CDR2 from the germline V gene are SEHNR and FQNEAQ (reference sequence). The V end lost 4 bases, the J end lost 2 bases, and 12 bases lay between the germline ends.

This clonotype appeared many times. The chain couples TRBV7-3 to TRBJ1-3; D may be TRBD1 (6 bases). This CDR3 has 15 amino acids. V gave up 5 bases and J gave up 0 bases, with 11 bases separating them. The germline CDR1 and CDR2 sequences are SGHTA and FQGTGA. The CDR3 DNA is TGTGCCAGCAGCCAAAGGGGGGACTCTGGAAACACCATATATTTT. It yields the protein CASSQRGDSGNTIYF.

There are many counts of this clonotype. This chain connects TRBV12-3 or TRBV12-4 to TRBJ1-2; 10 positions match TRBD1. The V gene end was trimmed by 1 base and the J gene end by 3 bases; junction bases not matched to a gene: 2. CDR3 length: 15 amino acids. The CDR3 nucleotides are TGTGCCAGCAGTTTAGGAGGACAGGGGGACTATGGCTACACCTTC. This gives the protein CASSLGGQGDYGYTF.

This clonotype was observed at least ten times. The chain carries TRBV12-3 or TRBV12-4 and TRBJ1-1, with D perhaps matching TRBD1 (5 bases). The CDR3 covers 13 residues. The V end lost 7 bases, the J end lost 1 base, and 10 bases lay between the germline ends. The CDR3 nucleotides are TGTGCCAGCACCATAGGGGCGAACACTGAAGCTTTCTTT. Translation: CASTIGANTEAFF.

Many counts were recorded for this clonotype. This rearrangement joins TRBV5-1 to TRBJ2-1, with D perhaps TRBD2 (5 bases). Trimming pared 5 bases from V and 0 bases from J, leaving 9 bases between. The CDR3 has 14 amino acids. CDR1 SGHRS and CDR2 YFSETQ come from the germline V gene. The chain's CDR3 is CASREDFSYNEQFF. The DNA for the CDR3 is TGCGCCAGCAGGGAGGACTTCTCCTACAATGAGCAGTTCTTC.

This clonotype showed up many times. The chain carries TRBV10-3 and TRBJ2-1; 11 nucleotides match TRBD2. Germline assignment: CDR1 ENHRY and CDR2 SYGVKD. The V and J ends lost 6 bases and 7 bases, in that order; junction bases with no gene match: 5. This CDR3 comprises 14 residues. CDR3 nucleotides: TGTGCCATCAGAGTAGCGGGAGGGGTGAATGAGCAGTTCTTC. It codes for CAIRVAGGVNEQFF.

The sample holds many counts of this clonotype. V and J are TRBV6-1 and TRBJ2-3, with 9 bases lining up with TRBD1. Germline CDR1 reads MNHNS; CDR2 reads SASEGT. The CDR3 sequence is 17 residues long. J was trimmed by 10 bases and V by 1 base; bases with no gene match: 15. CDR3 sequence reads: CASSEVGTGYGLEPQYF. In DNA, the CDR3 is TGTGCCAGCAGTGAAGTGGGGACAGGGTATGGACTAGAGCCGCAGTATTTT.

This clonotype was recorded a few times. CDR3 sequence (DNA): TGTGCCAGCAGAAAACAGGGGGCGTCCGGGGAGCTGTTTTTT. Its protein is CASRKQGASGELFF. The rearrangement links TRBV6-2 or TRBV6-3 to TRBJ2-2; 9 bases line up with TRBD1. The V gene end was trimmed by 6 bases and the J gene end by 6 bases; junction bases not matched to a gene: 5. The CDR3 consists of 14 residues. Germline V gene sequence: CDR1 MNHEY, CDR2 SVGEGT.

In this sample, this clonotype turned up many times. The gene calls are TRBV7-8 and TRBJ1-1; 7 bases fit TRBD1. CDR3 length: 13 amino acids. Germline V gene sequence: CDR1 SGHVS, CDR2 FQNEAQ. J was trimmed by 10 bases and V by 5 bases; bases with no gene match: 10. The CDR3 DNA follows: TGTGCCAGCAGCCCCGACCCCAACAGGGGAGCTTTCTTT. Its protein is CASSPDPNRGAFF. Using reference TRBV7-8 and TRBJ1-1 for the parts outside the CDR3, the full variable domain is GAGVSQSPRYKVAKRGQDVALRCDPISGHVSLFWYQQALGQGPEFLTYFQNEAQLDKSGLPSDRFFAERPEGSVSTLKIQRTQQEDSAVYLCASSPDPNRGAFFGQGTRLTVV.

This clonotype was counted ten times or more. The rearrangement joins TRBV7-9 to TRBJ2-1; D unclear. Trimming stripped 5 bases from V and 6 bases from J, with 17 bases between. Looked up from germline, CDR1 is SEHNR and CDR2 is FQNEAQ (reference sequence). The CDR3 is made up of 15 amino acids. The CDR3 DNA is TGTGCCAGCAGCGATTGGGTAGACCCCCGCAATGAGCAGTTCTTC. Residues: CASSDWVDPRNEQFF.

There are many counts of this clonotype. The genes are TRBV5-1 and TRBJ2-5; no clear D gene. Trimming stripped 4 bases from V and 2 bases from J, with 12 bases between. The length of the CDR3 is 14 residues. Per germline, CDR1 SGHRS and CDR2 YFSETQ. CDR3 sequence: CASSNDGQQETQYF. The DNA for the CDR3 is TGCGCCAGCAGCAACGACGGGCAGCAAGAGACCCAGTACTTC.

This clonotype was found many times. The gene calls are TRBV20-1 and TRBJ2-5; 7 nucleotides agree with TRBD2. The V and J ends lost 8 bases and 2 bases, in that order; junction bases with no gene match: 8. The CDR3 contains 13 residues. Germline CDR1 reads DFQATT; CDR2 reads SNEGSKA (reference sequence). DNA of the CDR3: TGCAGTCAGGGAGGACTAGGTCAAGAGACCCAGTACTTC. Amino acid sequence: CSQGGLGQETQYF.

The CDR3 DNA reads as TGTGCCAGCAGCAGGTTAGAGGGACGTCGATATAGCAATCAGCCCCAGCATTTT. It encodes CASSRLEGRRYSNQPQHF. The chain joins TRBV21-1 to TRBJ1-5. TRBV21-1 is noted as a pseudogene. The CDR3 is 18 residues long.

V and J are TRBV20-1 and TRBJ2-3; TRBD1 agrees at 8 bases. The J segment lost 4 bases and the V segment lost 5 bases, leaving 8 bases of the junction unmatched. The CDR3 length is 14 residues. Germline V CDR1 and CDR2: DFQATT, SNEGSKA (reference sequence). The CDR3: CSAPGQGNADTQYF. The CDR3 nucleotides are TGCAGTGCTCCCGGACAGGGTAACGCAGATACGCAGTATTTT.

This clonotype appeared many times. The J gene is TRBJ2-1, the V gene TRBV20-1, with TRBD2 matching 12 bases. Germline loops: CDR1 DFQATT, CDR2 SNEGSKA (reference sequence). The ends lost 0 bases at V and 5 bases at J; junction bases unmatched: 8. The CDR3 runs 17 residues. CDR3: CSARDRATSGGHNEQFF. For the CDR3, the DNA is TGCAGTGCTAGAGATCGAGCGACTAGCGGGGGCCACAATGAGCAGTTCTTC.

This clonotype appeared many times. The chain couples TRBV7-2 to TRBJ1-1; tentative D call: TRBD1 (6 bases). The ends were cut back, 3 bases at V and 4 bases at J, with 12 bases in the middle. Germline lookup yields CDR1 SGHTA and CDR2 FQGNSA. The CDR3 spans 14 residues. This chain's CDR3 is CASSFVGGGTEAFF. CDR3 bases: TGTGCCAGCAGCTTCGTTGGAGGGGGCACTGAAGCTTTCTTT.

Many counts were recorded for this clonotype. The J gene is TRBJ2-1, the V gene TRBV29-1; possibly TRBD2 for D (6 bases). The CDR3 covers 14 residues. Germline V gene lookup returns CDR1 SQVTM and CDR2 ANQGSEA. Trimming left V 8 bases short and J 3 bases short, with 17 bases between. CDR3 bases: TGCAGCTCGGGTGGAGGCGGGATCTACAATGAGCAGTTCTTC. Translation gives CSSGGGGIYNEQFF.

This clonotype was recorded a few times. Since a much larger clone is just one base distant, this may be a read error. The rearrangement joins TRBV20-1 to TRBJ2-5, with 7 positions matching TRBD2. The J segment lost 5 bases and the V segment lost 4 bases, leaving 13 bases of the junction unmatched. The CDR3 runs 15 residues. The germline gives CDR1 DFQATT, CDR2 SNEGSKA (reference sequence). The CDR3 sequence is CSAKFFLSSGETQYF. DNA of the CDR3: TGCAGTGCTAAATTCTTCCTGTCTAGCGGCGAGACCCAGTACTTC.

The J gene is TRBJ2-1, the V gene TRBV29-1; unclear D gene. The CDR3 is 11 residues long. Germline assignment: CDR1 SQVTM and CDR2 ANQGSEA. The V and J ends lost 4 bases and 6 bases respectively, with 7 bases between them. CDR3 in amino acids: CSVASSNEQFF. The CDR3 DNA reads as TGCAGCGTTGCCTCTTCCAATGAGCAGTTCTTC.

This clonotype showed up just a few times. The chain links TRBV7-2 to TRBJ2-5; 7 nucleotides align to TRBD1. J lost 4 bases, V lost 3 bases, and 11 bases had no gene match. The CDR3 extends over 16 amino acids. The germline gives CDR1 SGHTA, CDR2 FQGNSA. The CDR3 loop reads CASSLRLQGNGETQYF. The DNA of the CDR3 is TGTGCCAGCAGCTTGCGGTTACAGGGGAACGGAGAGACCCAGTACTTC.

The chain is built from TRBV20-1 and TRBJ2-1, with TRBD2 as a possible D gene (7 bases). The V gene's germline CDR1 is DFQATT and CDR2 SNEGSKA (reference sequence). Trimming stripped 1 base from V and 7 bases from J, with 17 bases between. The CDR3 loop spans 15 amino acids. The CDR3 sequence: CSARADERGANEQFF. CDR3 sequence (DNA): TGCAGTGCTAGAGCGGACGAACGGGGGGCAAATGAGCAGTTCTTC.

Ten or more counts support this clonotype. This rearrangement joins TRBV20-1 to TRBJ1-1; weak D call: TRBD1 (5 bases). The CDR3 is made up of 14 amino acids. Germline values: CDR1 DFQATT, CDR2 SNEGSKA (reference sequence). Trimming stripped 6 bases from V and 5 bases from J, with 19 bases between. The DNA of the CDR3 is TGCAGTGCAAGGGGCCAGGCGGGTATAACTGAAGCTTTCTTT. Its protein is CSARGQAGITEAFF.

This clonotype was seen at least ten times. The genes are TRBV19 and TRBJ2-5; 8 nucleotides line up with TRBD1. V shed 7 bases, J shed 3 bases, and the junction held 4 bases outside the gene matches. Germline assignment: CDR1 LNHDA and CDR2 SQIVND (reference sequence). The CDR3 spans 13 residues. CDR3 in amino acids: CASNAGGEETQYF. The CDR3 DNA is TGTGCCAGTAACGCAGGGGGCGAAGAGACCCAGTACTTC.